In this sample, the clone carrying this TCR beta chain turned up many times. The antigen is undetermined. With the read ending 3 residues before the CDR3 end, the germline J gene is used to fill in that end. The repertoire was sequenced with immunoSEQ multiplex PCR; TCRdb's copy has only in-frame clones and lacks some. The sample presents about 52,000 clones, none singletons. Most patients and controls had Caucasian heritage. With V trimmed by 3 bases and J by 6 bases, 5 bases remained unmatched. The length of the CDR3 is 13 residues. The germline V gene encodes CDR1 GTSNPN and CDR2 SVGIG (reference sequence). The sample originates from a study of T cell clonality in common variable immunodeficiency. Notes on the study in general: Common variable immunodeficiency TCR beta sequences reportedly had fewer deletions and N-nucleotide insertions. CVID subjects shared fewer TCRbeta clones than healthy controls did. The cause of increased CVID clonality remains unclear without subpopulation sequencing.

The sample was peripheral blood mononuclear cells. This chain joins TRBV30 and TRBJ2-1, with 7 positions matching TRBD1. The clonotype was recovered from a person aged 18 to 69 in good health. CDR3 residues: CAWSTQGVNEQFF. The covered CDR3 bases are TGTGCCTGGAGCACGCAGGGGGTCAATGAG.